These T cell receptor beta chains were read from a single sample in a study of control samples from healthy donors and cancer patients. Using immunoSEQ multiplex PCR, the repertoire was profiled, and TCRdb retains in-frame clones only, with some absent. The table includes over 100,000 clones, about 89% detected once. Material for sequencing was blood. Receptors originate from a woman aged 50 to 65 in good health. The CDR3 runs from the conserved cysteine through the conserved F or W. A D gene is named only where the DNA matches it firmly. The size entry is marked missing in some rows and otherwise reads once, few, many or a size class.

d_call clone_size j_call v_call cdr3_nt cdr3_aa
- - TRBJ2-7 TRBV6-5 TGTGCCAGCGCCCGGGGAGTGAGCTACGAGCAGTACTTC CASARGVSYEQYF
- - TRBJ2-2 TRBV11-2 TGTGCCAGCAGCCCCAATTGGCGGCGGACCGGGGAGCTGTTTTTT CASSPNWRRTGELFF
- - TRBJ2-3 TRBV7-2 TGTGCCAGCAGCGACTTCCTCCGCGCAGATACGCAGTATTTT CASSDFLRADTQYF
- - TRBJ1-3 TRBV6-5 TGTGCCAGCATTCTACGGTCAGGGTCTGGAAACACCATATATTTT CASILRSGSGNTIYF
- - TRBJ1-2 TRBV5-6 TGTGCCAGCAGCTTAGACCCAGGTGTTAGAGGCTACACCTTC CASSLDPGVRGYTF
- - TRBJ2-5 TRBV6-2/TRBV6-3 TGTGCCAGCAGTTACCAACAGGCGAGGTTCGGGGAGACCCAGTACTTC CASSYQQARFGETQYF
- once TRBJ2-2 TRBV9 TGTGCCAGCAGCCACCCCCGGAGGGGGGCAATCGCCGGGGAGCTGTTTTTT CASSHPRRGAIAGELFF
- - TRBJ1-6 TRBV7-2 TGTGCCAGCAGCTTCGAGGGTCGGACCCTCCACTTT CASSFEGRTLHF
- - TRBJ1-5 TRBV27 TGTGCCAGCGGTGGCAATCAGCCCCAGCATTTT CASGGNQPQHF
TRBD1 - TRBJ1-6 TRBV4-1 TGCGCCAGCAGCCAGGATATTCCAGGGGGGAGCTCACCCCTCCACTTT CASSQDIPGGSSPLHF
- few TRBJ2-1 TRBV21-1 TGTGCCAGCAGTCCCAGGGGATCCTACAATGAGCAGTTCTTC CASSPRGSYNEQFF
- - TRBJ1-4 TRBV19 TGTGCCAGTAGTATAGGGACAGCAAATGAAAAACTGTTTTTT CASSIGTANEKLFF
- - TRBJ1-6 TRBV9 TGTGCCAGCAGCGTAGGCCCAAAAGGATCCGGGAATTCACCCCTCCACTTT CASSVGPKGSGNSPLHF
- - TRBJ2-3 TRBV24-1 TGTGCCACCAGTGTCGGAGATACGCAGTATTTT CATSVGDTQYF
- - TRBJ1-2 TRBV5-6 TGTGCCAGCAGCTTGGTTGGAGGGGGGTTTCATGGCTACACCTTC CASSLVGGGFHGYTF
- - TRBJ2-2 TRBV6-1 TGTGCCAGCAGTGAAGCGGGTCTTGCCGGGGAGCTGTTTTTT CASSEAGLAGELFF
- - TRBJ2-2 TRBV2 TGTGCCAGCCTATACACCGGGGAGCTGTTTTTT CASLYTGELFF
TRBD1 - TRBJ2-5 TRBV6-5 TGTGCCAGCAGGAGGACAGGGGGCGCGAGGGAGACCCAGTACTTC CASRRTGGARETQYF
TRBD2 - TRBJ2-1 TRBV7-2 TGTGCCAGCAGCTTTCCGGGACTAGCGGGGTTCAATGAGCAGTTCTTC CASSFPGLAGFNEQFF
- - TRBJ1-5 TRBV4-3 TGCGCCAGCAGCCACGCGCACGGAGGCAATCAGCCCCAGCATTTT CASSHAHGGNQPQHF
- - TRBJ1-6 TRBV15 TGTGCCACTGGGAAGGGGGAGCTGGGTAATTCACCCCTCCACTTT CATGKGELGNSPLHF
- - TRBJ2-5 TRBV12-3/TRBV12-4 TGTGCCAGCAGTTTTGAAGAGACCCAGTACTTC CASSFEETQYF